Listed below are T cell receptor beta chains from one sample, sequenced in a study of cytomegalovirus exposure and HLA in healthy donors. Clones were sequenced by immunoSEQ multiplex PCR, and TCRdb holds only the in-frame ones, with some missing. In the table there are around 220,000 clones, 88% of which are singletons. The sequenced sample consisted of PBMCs. The receptors were sampled from a young woman in good health and CMV-seronegative. The CDR3 runs from the conserved cysteine through the conserved F or W. Each record gives: D gene, J gene, clone size, V gene, CDR3 protein, CDR3 DNA. D genes are given only for firm matches. Not all rows give a size; the values are once, few, many and, for expanded clones, a class.

.,TRBJ1-1,.,TRBV6-5,CASSLDRAGTEAFF,TGTGCCAGCAGTTTGGACAGAGCAGGGACTGAAGCTTTCTTT
.,TRBJ1-1,.,TRBV10-2,CASSGRPGIDLNTEAFF,TGCGCCAGCAGTGGCCGGCCAGGAATAGATTTGAACACTGAAGCTTTCTTT
TRBD1,TRBJ2-7,.,TRBV30,CAWSTGTGGWNEQYF,TGTGCCTGGAGCACAGGGACAGGGGGTTGGAACGAGCAGTACTTC
.,TRBJ2-3,.,TRBV5-1,CASADSSTDTQYF,TGCGCCAGCGCGGACTCTAGCACAGATACGCAGTATTTT
TRBD1,TRBJ1-4,.,TRBV11-1,CASSPGPDRAEKLFF,TGTGCCAGCAGCCCTGGACCAGACAGGGCTGAAAAACTGTTTTTT
.,TRBJ2-1,.,TRBV4-2,CASSPVTGRGDNEQFF,TGTGCCAGCAGCCCCGTGACGGGACGCGGGGACAATGAGCAGTTCTTC
.,TRBJ1-4,.,TRBV28,CASGLSGNEKLFF,TGTGCCAGCGGTCTGTCCGGGAATGAAAAACTGTTTTTT
.,TRBJ1-5,once,TRBV6-1,CASSPRLGQPQHF,TGTGCCAGCAGTCCTCGTTTGGGCCAGCCCCAGCATTTT
.,TRBJ2-1,few,TRBV30,CAWSVTGGEQFF,TGTGCCTGGAGTGTCACCGGGGGTGAGCAGTTCTTC
.,TRBJ1-1,few,TRBV28,CASIVGGNTEAFF,TGTGCCAGCATAGTGGGGGGAAACACTGAAGCTTTCTTT
TRBD2,TRBJ2-7,once,TRBV18,CASSLLLAGTYEQYF,TGTGCCAGCTCCCTTCTACTAGCGGGGACCTACGAGCAGTACTTC
TRBD1,TRBJ2-2,.,TRBV29-1,CSVEKEDRANTGELFF,TGCAGCGTTGAAAAGGAGGACAGGGCGAACACCGGGGAGCTGTTTTTT
.,TRBJ2-3,.,TRBV7-6,CASSSGLGLITDTQYF,TGTGCCAGCAGTTCTGGTTTAGGACTCATCACAGATACGCAGTATTTT
TRBD2,TRBJ2-7,.,TRBV29-1,CCWSGRPHPAYEQYF,TGCTGCTGGAGCGGGAGGCCCCACCCCGCCTACGAGCAGTACTTC
TRBD1,TRBJ1-2,.,TRBV15,CATSVVTGGYGYTF,TGTGCCACCAGCGTCGTGACAGGGGGCTATGGCTACACCTTC
TRBD1,TRBJ2-7,.,TRBV19,CASSPRDRVVAYEQYF,TGTGCCAGTAGTCCCCGGGACAGGGTTGTCGCCTACGAGCAGTACTTC
.,TRBJ2-7,.,TRBV30,CAWREDDRRPQYF,TGTGCCTGGAGGGAGGACGACAGGAGACCGCAGTACTTC
TRBD2,TRBJ2-1,.,TRBV6-5,CASRSAGGPVREQFF,TGTGCCAGCAGGTCAGCGGGAGGGCCGGTTCGCGAGCAGTTCTTC
TRBD2,TRBJ2-5,.,TRBV29-1,CSVRAGLYQETQYF,TGCAGCGTTCGAGCGGGATTGTACCAAGAGACCCAGTACTTC
.,TRBJ2-5,.,TRBV4-1,CASSRGPQETQYF,TGCGCCAGTTCCAGGGGACCCCAAGAGACCCAGTACTTC
TRBD1,TRBJ1-4,.,TRBV23-1,CASTQPGQGVPATNEKLFF,TGCGCCAGCACGCAGCCGGGACAGGGGGTTCCCGCAACTAATGAAAAACTGTTTTTT
TRBD2,TRBJ2-1,.,TRBV10-2,CASGTGGGEQFF,TGCGCCAGCGGAACGGGCGGGGGTGAGCAGTTCTTC
.,TRBJ2-7,.,TRBV2,CASSESPGSYEQYF,TGTGCCAGCAGTGAATCCCCGGGGTCCTACGAGCAGTACTTC
.,TRBJ1-1,.,TRBV28,CASSLLGAAEAFF,TGTGCCAGCAGTTTGTTGGGGGCCGCTGAAGCTTTCTTT
.,TRBJ2-4,.,TRBV2,CASSDQGINIQYF,TGTGCCAGCAGTGATCAGGGGATAAACATTCAGTACTTC
TRBD1,TRBJ1-5,.,TRBV9,CASSALDRGLGNQPQHF,TGTGCCAGCAGCGCCTTGGACAGGGGGCTAGGCAATCAGCCCCAGCATTTT
.,TRBJ1-3,.,TRBV6-6,CASSYAHGDSGNTIYF,TGTGCCAGCAGTTACGCCCACGGAGACTCTGGAAACACCATATATTTT
.,TRBJ1-2,.,TRBV9,CASAQGNYGYTF,TGTGCCAGCGCCCAGGGGAACTATGGCTACACCTTC
.,TRBJ2-2,.,TRBV27,CASSFLDRLSGELFF,TGTGCCAGCAGTTTCTTAGACAGGTTATCCGGGGAGCTGTTTTTT